One and the same sample provided the 17 T cell receptor beta chains below, sequenced in a study of blood T cell repertoires in COVID-19. Sequencing was performed with immunoSEQ multiplex PCR; in TCRdb, only in-frame clones are kept and a portion is missing. The table records about 9,000 clones, 84% of them present only once. The sequenced sample consisted of peripheral blood. These receptors were obtained from a human donor in a cohort sampled during active COVID-19.

The rearrangement uses TRBV7-2 and TRBJ2-4; tentatively, D is TRBD2 (5 bases). The CDR3 totals 14 residues. V lost 1 base and J lost 2, with 6 bases in between. The germline V gene has CDR1 SGHTA and CDR2 FQGNSA. Here the CDR3 reads CASSLGGSKNIQYF. For the CDR3, the DNA is TGTGCCAGCAGCTTAGGAGGGTCCAAAAACATTCAGTACTTC.

This chain links TRBV5-1 with TRBJ2-6; D is unresolved. V lost 4 bases and J 1 base, leaving 6 bases between the germline ends. The V gene's germline CDR1 is SGHRS and CDR2 YFSETQ. The CDR3 is 14 amino acids. CDR3 nucleotides: TGCGCCAGCAGCGAGAGATCTGGGGCCAACGTCCTGACTTTC. Translation: CASSERSGANVLTF.

J is TRBJ2-3 and V is TRBV7-9; 7 nucleotides align to TRBD2. Germline CDR1 and CDR2: SEHNR and FQNEAQ (reference sequence). There are 14 residues in the CDR3. Losses at the gene ends were 5 bases for V and 4 bases for J; bases not matched to a gene: 6. This chain's CDR3 is CASSRGDGADTQYF. CDR3 DNA sequence: TGTGCCAGCAGCCGGGGGGATGGTGCAGATACGCAGTATTTT.

V gene TRBV30 combines with J gene TRBJ2-1; possibly TRBD1 for D (6 bases). This CDR3 is built from 14 residues. The germline CDR1 and CDR2 sequences are GTSNPN and SVGIG (reference sequence). V shed 3 bases and J shed 8 bases, with 17 bases lying between them. The CDR3 spells CAWRGLETGDEQFF. CDR3 DNA: TGTGCCTGGAGGGGCCTGGAGACAGGTGATGAGCAGTTCTTC.

Notes on this clone: One junction end does not reproduce the germline sequence, and a read error may be involved. J is TRBJ2-2 and V is TRBV30, with a weak D call TRBD2 (5 bases). This CDR3 is built from 14 residues. Germline values: CDR1 GTSNPN, CDR2 SVGIG (reference sequence). The CDR3 is CAWSFLGFTGELFF. The CDR3 nucleotides are TGTGCCTGGAGCTTTTTGGGTTTCACCGGGGAGTTGTTTTTT. The full variable domain, rest sourced from reference TRBV30 and TRBJ2-2, is SQTIHQWPATLVQPVGSPLSLECTVEGTSNPNLYWYRQAAGRGLQLLFYSVGIGQISSEVPQNLSASRPQDRQFILSSKKLLLSDSGFYLCAWSFLGFTGELFFGEGSRLTVL.

In its sample, this clone was seen a few times. J is TRBJ2-7 and V is TRBV19, with D possibly matching TRBD1 (5 bases). The CDR3 has 13 residues. CDR1 LNHDA and CDR2 SQIVND come from the germline V gene (reference sequence). Trimming removed 3 bases at V and 6 bases at J, with 12 bases between. In DNA form, the CDR3 reads TGTGCCAGTAGTATCGGTCAGGGCGGCGAGCAGTACTTC. This codes for CASSIGQGGEQYF.

The rearrangement links TRBV11-3 to TRBJ1-1; 10 bases are a match to TRBD1. V lost 5 bases to trimming and J lost 3 bases; unmatched junction nucleotides: 9. This CDR3 is 16 amino acids long. From germline, CDR1 is SGHNT and CDR2 YENEEA. CDR3 bases: TGTGCCAGCAGCCTCCGGGGAGGGACAGGGGACACTGAAGCTTTCTTT. Protein: CASSLRGGTGDTEAFF.

This clone was picked up one time. The rearrangement joins TRBV5-6 to TRBJ1-1; D not certain. CDR1 is SGHDT, CDR2 YYEEEE, per germline. The CDR3 contains 12 residues. V lost 1 base to trimming and J lost 10 bases, with 11 bases between them. The CDR3 protein is CASSLQDKGAFF. The CDR3 DNA sequence: TGTGCCAGCAGCTTGCAGGATAAAGGAGCTTTCTTT.

This clone showed up just once. The chain recombines TRBV28 with TRBJ2-5, with a possible D match to TRBD2 (6 bases). From germline, CDR1 is MDHEN and CDR2 SYDVKM. CDR3 length: 13 amino acids. The V and J ends lost 5 bases and 1 base respectively, with 8 bases between them. CDR3 region: CASSLGGQETQYF. The CDR3 coding sequence is TGTGCCAGCAGTCTGGGGGGCCAAGAGACCCAGTACTTC.

In DNA form, the CDR3 reads TGTGCCATCGACCCCGGGACAGGGAGTGACGAGCAGTACTTC. Amino acids: CAIDPGTGSDEQYF. The rearrangement links TRBV10-3 to TRBJ2-7, with 9 nucleotides matching TRBD1. V shed 8 bases, J shed 5 bases, and the junction held 10 bases outside the gene matches. Germline V CDR1 and CDR2: ENHRY, SYGVKD. The CDR3 runs to 14 residues.

The chain links TRBV2 to TRBJ1-1; 7 bases map to TRBD1. The trim removed 2 bases at V and 4 bases at J, leaving 7 bases unmatched. This CDR3 region has 15 residues. Germline V gene lookup returns CDR1 SNHLY and CDR2 FYNNEI. The CDR3 DNA follows: TGTGCCAGCAGTGAAACAGGCAGGGGGTTCACTGAAGCTTTCTTT. Translated: CASSETGRGFTEAFF.

V gene TRBV2 combines with J gene TRBJ1-3; TRBD1 is a possible D gene (6 bases). The CDR3 is 17 residues long. V was clipped by 6 bases and J by 1 base, with 19 bases between them. Germline V CDR1 and CDR2: SNHLY, FYNNEI. This CDR3 reads CASRAGEPGSSGNTIYF. The CDR3 region has the DNA TGTGCCAGCAGGGCAGGGGAACCTGGGAGTTCTGGAAACACCATATATTTT.

The chain combines TRBV30 with TRBJ1-3; the D is unclear. The V end lost 4 bases, the J end lost 4 bases, and 11 bases lay between the germline ends. CDR3 length equals 13 residues. The germline gives CDR1 GTSNPN, CDR2 SVGIG (reference sequence). DNA of the CDR3: TGTGCCTGGACGGGCGGGAGGGGAAACACCATATATTTT. It yields the protein CAWTGGRGNTIYF.

By its share, this clone is medium-sized. V usage is TRBV19 and J usage is TRBJ1-5; D gene ambiguous. This CDR3 region has 16 residues. CDR1 and CDR2 (germline): LNHDA, SQIVND (reference sequence). V lost 2 bases, J lost 3 bases, and 14 bases lay in between. The CDR3 nucleotides read TGTGCCAGTAGTATAATTCCTCTTTCTATCAATCAGCCCCAGCATTTT. Its translation is CASSIIPLSINQPQHF.

The chain is built from TRBV27 and TRBJ1-2, with 11 positions matching TRBD1. This CDR3 region has 13 residues. CDR1 is MNHEY, CDR2 SMNVEV, per germline (reference sequence). Trimming cost V 4 bases and J 7 bases; bases outside gene matches: 2. This CDR3 is CASSSGTGGGYTF. In DNA, the CDR3 is TGTGCCAGCAGTTCCGGGACAGGGGGTGGCTACACCTTC.

The sample holds a few counts of this clone. The chain uses TRBV30 and TRBJ1-6; D uncertain. V was shortened by 2 bases and J by 0 bases, with 11 bases between the two germline ends. The CDR3 runs to 16 residues. CDR1 is GTSNPN and CDR2 is SVGIG in the germline V gene (reference sequence). The CDR3 reads CAWSWSRSSYNSPLHF. The CDR3 nucleotides read TGTGCCTGGAGTTGGAGCCGGAGCTCCTATAATTCACCCCTCCACTTT.

The gene calls are TRBV2 and TRBJ2-7; no firm D call. This CDR3 contains 11 residues. Deletions cut 5 bases from V and 6 bases from J, with 8 bases between. Germline CDR1 SNHLY, CDR2 FYNNEI. The CDR3 region is CASSSESEQYF. CDR3 coding DNA: TGTGCCAGCAGTTCCGAGAGCGAGCAGTACTTC.